This T cell receptor beta chain originates from a study of T cell responses to AZD1222 COVID-19 vaccine. Regarding the study as a whole: Mostly white British, mostly female donors; authors suggested clonal diversity may be underestimated.

Measured with immunoSEQ multiplex PCR; TCRdb has only the in-frame clones, and not every one. The top ten hold less than 1.5% of the sample, which has about 150,000 clones, approximately 91% seen once. The CDR3 runs to 14 residues. V was shortened by 0 bases and J by 7 bases, with 7 bases between the two germline ends. The germline V gene has CDR1 MNHEY and CDR2 SVGEGT. Of note for this clone: Antigen unknown.

This receptor was obtained from an adult who received the AZD1222 COVID-19 vaccine. The chain combines TRBV6-2 or TRBV6-3 with TRBJ1-6; no firm D call. Sample: peripheral blood, taken 28 days after the second AZD1222 dose. CDR3 nucleotides: TGTGCCAGCAGTTACTCGGCGGGGAATTCACCCCTCCACTTT. Protein: CASSYSAGNSPLHF.